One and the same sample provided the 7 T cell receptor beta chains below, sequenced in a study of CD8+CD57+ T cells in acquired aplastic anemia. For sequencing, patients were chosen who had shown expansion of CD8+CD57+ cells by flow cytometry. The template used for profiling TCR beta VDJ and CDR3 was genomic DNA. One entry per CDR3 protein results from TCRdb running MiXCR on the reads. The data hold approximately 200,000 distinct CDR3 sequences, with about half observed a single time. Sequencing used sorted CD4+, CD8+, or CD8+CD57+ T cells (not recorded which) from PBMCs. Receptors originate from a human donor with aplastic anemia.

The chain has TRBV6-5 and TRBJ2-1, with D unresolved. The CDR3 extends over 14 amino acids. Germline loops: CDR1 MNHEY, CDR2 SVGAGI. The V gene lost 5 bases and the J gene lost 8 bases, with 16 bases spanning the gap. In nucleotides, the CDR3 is TGTGCCAGCAGTGAAATTCCTGACTCTGATGAGCAGTTCTTC. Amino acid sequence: CASSEIPDSDEQFF.

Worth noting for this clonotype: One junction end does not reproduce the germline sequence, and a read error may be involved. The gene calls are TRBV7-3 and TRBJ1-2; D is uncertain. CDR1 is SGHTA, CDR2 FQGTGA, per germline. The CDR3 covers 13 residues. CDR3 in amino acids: CASSLGSGRGYAF. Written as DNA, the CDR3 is TGTGCTAGCAGCTTGGGCAGCGGACGTGGCTACGCCTTC.

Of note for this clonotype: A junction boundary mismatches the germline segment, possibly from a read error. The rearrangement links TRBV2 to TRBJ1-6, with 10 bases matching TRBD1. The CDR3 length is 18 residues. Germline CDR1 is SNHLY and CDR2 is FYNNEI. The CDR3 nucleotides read TGTGCCACCAGTGATCTACGACAGGGGGCGTATTGTAACTCACCCCTCCACTTT. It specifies CATSDLRQGAYCNSPLHF.

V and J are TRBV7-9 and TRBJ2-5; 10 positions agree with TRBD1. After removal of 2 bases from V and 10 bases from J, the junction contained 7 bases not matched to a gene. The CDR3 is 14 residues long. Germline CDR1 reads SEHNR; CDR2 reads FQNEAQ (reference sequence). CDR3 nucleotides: TGTGCCAGCAGCTTAAAGGGCGGACAGGGGGGCCAGTACTTC. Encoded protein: CASSLKGGQGGQYF. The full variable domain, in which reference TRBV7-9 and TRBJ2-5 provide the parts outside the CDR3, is DTGVSQNPRHKITKRGQNVTFRCDPISEHNRLYWYRQTLGQGPEFLTYFQNEAQLEKSRLLSDRFSAERPKGSFSTLEIQRTEQGDSAMYLCASSLKGGQGGQYFGPGTRLLVL.

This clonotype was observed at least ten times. The CDR3 coding sequence is TGTGCCAGCAGTCTTGGACGGACCGGGGAGCTGTTTTTT. Protein: CASSLGRTGELFF. This sequence joins TRBV6-1 and TRBJ2-2; D remains ambiguous. This CDR3 contains 13 residues. Germline-derived CDR1 and CDR2 are MNHNS and SASEGT. V was pared by 5 bases and J by 5 bases, with 9 bases between.

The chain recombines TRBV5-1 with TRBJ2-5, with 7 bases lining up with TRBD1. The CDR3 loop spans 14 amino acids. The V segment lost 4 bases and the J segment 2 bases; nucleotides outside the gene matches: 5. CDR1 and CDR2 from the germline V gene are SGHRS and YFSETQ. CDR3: CASSQGQEQETQYF. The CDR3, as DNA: TGCGCCAGCAGCCAAGGACAGGAGCAAGAGACCCAGTACTTC.

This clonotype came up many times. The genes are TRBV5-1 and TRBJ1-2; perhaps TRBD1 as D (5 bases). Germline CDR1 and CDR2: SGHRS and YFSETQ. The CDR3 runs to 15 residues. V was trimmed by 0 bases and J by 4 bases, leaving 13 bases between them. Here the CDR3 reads CASSLDGSGGYGYTF. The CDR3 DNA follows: TGCGCCAGCAGCTTGGATGGTTCGGGGGGCTATGGCTACACCTTC. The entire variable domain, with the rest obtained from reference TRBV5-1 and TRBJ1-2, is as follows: KAGVTQTPRYLIKTRGQQVTLSCSPISGHRSVSWYQQTPGQGLQFLFEYFSETQRNKGNFPGRFSGRQFSNSRSEMNVSTLELGDSALYLCASSLDGSGGYGYTFGSGTRLTVV.